Listed below are T cell receptor beta chains from one sample, sequenced in a study of blood T cell repertoires in COVID-19. TCRdb's table, derived via immunoSEQ multiplex PCR, lists solely in-frame clones and lacks some. The sample yields around 700,000 clones, 80% to 90% seen once. Specimen: peripheral blood. The receptors stem from a woman in her late teens or twenties with acute or convalescent COVID-19. The CDR3 runs from the conserved cysteine through the conserved F or W. Fields, in order: J gene, V gene, D gene, clone size, CDR3 protein, CDR3 DNA. D genes are given only for firm matches. Clone size appears in some rows only: once, few, many, or a class for an expanded clone.

TRBJ1-2 TRBV19 TRBD1 - CASSIAGTGGYGYTF TGTGCCAGTAGTATAGCAGGGACAGGGGGCTATGGCTACACCTTC
TRBJ2-7 TRBV15 - - CATSPERGGTYEQYF TGTGCCACCAGCCCTGAAAGGGGAGGCACCTACGAGCAGTACTTC
TRBJ2-3 TRBV28 - once CASFRAPTDTQYF TGTGCCAGCTTCAGGGCCCCCACAGATACGCAGTATTTT
TRBJ1-2 TRBV7-2 - - CASSLEAGALGGGYTF TGTGCCAGCAGCTTAGAGGCGGGGGCGCTCGGAGGGGGCTACACCTTC
TRBJ2-7 TRBV12-2 - - CASRLAGGASYEQYF TGTGCAAGTCGCTTAGCGGGGGGGGCCTCCTACGAGCAGTACTTC
TRBJ2-5 TRBV10-3 TRBD2 - CATSPTSGGAETQYF TGTGCCACCTCGCCGACTAGCGGGGGGGCAGAGACCCAGTACTTC
TRBJ1-1 TRBV6-5 - - CASSTTGTNTEAFF TGTGCCAGCAGTACCACAGGGACCAACACTGAAGCTTTCTTT
TRBJ1-1 TRBV29-1 - - CSVQTALIGEAFF TGCAGCGTTCAGACAGCCTTGATCGGTGAAGCTTTCTTT
TRBJ1-1 TRBV19 - - CASSIQRGGGAFF TGTGCCAGTAGTATTCAACGGGGAGGGGGAGCTTTCTTT
TRBJ2-5 TRBV11-3 TRBD1 - CASSLGTGGFQETQYF TGTGCCAGCAGCTTAGGGACAGGGGGCTTCCAAGAGACCCAGTACTTC
TRBJ2-1 TRBV5-6 TRBD2 - CASSLDPSGGAYNEQFF TGTGCCAGCAGCTTGGATCCTAGCGGGGGGGCCTACAATGAGCAGTTCTTC
TRBJ1-6 TRBV5-1 - once CASSLEGSMSSYNSPLHF TGCGCCAGCAGCTTGGAGGGGTCCATGAGCTCCTATAATTCACCCCTCCACTTT
TRBJ2-7 TRBV2 TRBD1 once CARPDRGLEQYF TGTGCCAGGCCGGACAGGGGGCTCGAGCAGTACTTC
TRBJ1-2 TRBV30 TRBD1 - CAWGRDRESYTF TGTGCCTGGGGACGGGACAGGGAAAGCTACACCTTC
TRBJ1-1 TRBV29-1 TRBD1 once CSGQQGLNTEAFF TGCAGCGGCCAACAGGGGCTGAACACTGAAGCTTTCTTT